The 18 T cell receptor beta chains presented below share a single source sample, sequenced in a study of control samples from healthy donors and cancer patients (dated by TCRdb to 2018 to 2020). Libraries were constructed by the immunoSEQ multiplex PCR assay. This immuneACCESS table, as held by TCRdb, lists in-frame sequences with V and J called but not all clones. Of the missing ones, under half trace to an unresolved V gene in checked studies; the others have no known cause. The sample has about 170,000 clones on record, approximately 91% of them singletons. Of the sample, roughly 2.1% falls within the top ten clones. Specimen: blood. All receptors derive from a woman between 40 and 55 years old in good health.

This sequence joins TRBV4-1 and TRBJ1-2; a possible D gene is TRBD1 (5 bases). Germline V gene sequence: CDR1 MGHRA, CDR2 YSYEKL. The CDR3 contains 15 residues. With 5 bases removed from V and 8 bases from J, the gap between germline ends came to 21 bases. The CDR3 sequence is CASSGGAGTGEGYTF. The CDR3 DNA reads TGCGCCAGCAGCGGAGGTGCCGGGACGGGGGAAGGCTACACCTTC.

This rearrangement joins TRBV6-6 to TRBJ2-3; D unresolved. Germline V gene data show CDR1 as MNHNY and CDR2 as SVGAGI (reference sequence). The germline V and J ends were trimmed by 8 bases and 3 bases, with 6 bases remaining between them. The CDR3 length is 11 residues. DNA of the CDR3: TGTGCCAGCCGAGGAACAGATACGCAGTATTTT. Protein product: CASRGTDTQYF.

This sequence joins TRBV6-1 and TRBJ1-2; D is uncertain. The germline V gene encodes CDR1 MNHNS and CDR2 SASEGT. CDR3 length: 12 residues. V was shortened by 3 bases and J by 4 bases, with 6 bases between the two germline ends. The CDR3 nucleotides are TGTGCCAGCAGTGAGGTGGGCTATGGCTACACCTTC. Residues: CASSEVGYGYTF.

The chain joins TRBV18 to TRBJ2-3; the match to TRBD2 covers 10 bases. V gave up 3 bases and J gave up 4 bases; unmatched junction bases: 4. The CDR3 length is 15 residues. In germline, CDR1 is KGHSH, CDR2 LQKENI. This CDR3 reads CASSPQRGGSDTQYF. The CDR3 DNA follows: TGTGCCAGCTCACCCCAGCGGGGGGGATCAGATACGCAGTATTTT. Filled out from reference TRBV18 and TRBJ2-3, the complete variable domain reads NAGVMQNPRHLVRRRGQEARLRCSPMKGHSHVYWYRQLPEEGLKFMVYLQKENIIDESGMPKERFSAEFPKEGPSILRIQQVVRGDSAAYFCASSPQRGGSDTQYFGPGTRLTVL.

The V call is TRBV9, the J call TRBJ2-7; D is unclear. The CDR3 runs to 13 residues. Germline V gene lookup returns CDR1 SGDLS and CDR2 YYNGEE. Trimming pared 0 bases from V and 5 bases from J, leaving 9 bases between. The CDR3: CASSVGEVHEQYF. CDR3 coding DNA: TGTGCCAGCAGCGTAGGAGAGGTGCACGAGCAGTACTTC.

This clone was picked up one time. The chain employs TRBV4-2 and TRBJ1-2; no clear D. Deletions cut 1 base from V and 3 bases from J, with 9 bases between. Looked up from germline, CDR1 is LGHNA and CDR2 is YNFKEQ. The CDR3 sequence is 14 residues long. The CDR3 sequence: CASSQGVSDYGYTF. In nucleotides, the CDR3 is TGTGCCAGCAGCCAAGGGGTCAGCGACTATGGCTACACCTTC.

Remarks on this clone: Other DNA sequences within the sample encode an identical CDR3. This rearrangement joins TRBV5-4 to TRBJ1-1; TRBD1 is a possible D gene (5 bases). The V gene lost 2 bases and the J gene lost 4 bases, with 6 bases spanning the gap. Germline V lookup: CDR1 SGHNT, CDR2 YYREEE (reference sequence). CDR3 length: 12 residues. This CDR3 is CASSFGGTEAFF. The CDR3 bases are TGTGCCAGCAGCTTCGGGGGCACTGAAGCTTTCTTT. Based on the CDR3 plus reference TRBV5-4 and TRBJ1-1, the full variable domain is ETGVTQSPTHLIKTRGQQVTLRCSSQSGHNTVSWYQQALGQGPQFIFQYYREEENGRGNFPPRFSGLQFPNYSSELNVNALELDDSALYLCASSFGGTEAFFGQGTRLTVV.

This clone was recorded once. CDR3: CASSLGLAGGPYNEQFF. The CDR3 region has the DNA TGTGCCAGCAGCTTAGGACTAGCGGGGGGGCCCTACAATGAGCAGTTCTTC. J is TRBJ2-1 and V is TRBV11-2, with 14 bases identical to TRBD2. The germline V gene encodes CDR1 SGHAT and CDR2 FQNNGV. This CDR3 contains 17 residues. V lost 1 base and J lost 2; bases outside the gene matches: 1. Full variable domain (remainder filled in from reference TRBV11-2 and TRBJ2-1): EAGVAQSPRYKIIEKRQSVAFWCNPISGHATLYWYQQILGQGPKLLIQFQNNGVVDDSQLPKDRFSAERLKGVDSTLKIQPAKLEDSAVYLCASSLGLAGGPYNEQFFGPGTRLTVL.

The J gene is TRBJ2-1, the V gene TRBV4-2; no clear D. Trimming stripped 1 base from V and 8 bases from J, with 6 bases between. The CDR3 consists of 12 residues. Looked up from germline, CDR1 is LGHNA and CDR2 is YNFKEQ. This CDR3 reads CASSQGSDEQFF. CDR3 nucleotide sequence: TGTGCCAGCAGCCAAGGTTCGGATGAGCAGTTCTTC.

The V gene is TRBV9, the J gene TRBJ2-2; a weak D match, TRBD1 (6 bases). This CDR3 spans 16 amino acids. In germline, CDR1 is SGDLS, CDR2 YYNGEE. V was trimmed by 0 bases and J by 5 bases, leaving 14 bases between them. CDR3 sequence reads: CASSVVGAGKTGELFF. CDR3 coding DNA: TGTGCCAGCAGCGTAGTGGGGGCAGGGAAGACCGGGGAGCTGTTTTTT.

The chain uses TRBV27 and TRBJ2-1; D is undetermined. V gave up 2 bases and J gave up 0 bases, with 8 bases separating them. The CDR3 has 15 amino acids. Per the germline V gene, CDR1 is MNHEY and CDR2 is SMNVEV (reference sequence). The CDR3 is CASSLSPSSYNEQFF. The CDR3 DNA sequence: TGTGCCAGCAGTTTAAGTCCGAGCTCCTACAATGAGCAGTTCTTC.

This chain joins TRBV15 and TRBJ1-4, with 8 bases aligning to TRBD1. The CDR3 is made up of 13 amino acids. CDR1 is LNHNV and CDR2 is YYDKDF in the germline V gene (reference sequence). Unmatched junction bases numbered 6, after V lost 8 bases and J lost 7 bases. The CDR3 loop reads CATSTGVIEKLFF. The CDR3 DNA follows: TGTGCCACCTCGACAGGGGTAATTGAAAAACTGTTTTTT.

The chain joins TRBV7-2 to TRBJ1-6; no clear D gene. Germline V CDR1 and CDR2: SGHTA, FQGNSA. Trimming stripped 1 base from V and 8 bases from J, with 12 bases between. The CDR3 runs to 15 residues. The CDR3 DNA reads TGTGCCAGCAGCTTAGAGAGGCTCGGTGATTCACCCCTCCACTTT. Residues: CASSLERLGDSPLHF.

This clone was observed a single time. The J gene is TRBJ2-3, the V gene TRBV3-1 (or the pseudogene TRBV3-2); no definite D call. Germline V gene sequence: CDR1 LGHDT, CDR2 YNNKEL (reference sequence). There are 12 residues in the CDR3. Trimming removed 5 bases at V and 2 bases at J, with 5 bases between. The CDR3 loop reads CASSVATDTQYF. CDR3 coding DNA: TGTGCCAGCAGCGTGGCCACAGATACGCAGTATTTT.

The CDR3 is CASSGGMYNEQFF. The CDR3 DNA sequence: TGTGCCAGCAGTGGGGGGATGTACAATGAGCAGTTCTTC. The chain joins TRBV12-3 or TRBV12-4 to TRBJ2-1; D may be TRBD2 (6 bases). This CDR3 spans 13 amino acids. The V gene lost 5 bases and the J gene lost 4 bases, with 9 bases spanning the gap.

CDR3 sequence: CAASRGNNEQFF. DNA for the CDR3: TGTGCCGCAAGCAGGGGGAACAATGAGCAGTTCTTC. The chain couples TRBV24-1 to TRBJ2-1, with TRBD1 identical over 7 bases. The V gene's germline CDR1 is KGHDR and CDR2 SFDVKD. The CDR3 loop spans 12 amino acids. V gave up 12 bases and J gave up 5 bases; unmatched junction bases: 6.

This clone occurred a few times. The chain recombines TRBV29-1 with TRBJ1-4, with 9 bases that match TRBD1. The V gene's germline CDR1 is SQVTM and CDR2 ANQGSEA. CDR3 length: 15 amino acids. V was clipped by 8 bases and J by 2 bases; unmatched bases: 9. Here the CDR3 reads CSITRTGDTNEKLFF. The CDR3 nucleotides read TGCAGCATCACCCGGACAGGGGATACTAATGAAAAACTGTTTTTT.

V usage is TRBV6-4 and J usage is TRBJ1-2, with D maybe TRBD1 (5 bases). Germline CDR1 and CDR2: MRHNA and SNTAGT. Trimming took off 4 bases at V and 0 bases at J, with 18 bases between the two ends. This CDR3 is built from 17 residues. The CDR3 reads CASSAARGDVANYGYTF. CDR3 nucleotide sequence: TGTGCCAGCAGTGCGGCTCGGGGGGACGTAGCTAACTATGGCTACACCTTC.